This TCR beta chain originates from a study of cytomegalovirus exposure and HLA in healthy donors. The wider study: Later, an analysis reported that the 120 or so validation repertoires had used the same platform as the approximately 600 first-cohort repertoires.

Germline CDR1 and CDR2: MNHEY and SMNVEV (reference sequence). The CDR3 loop spans 14 amino acids. Trimming removed 5 bases from V and 4 bases from J, with 15 bases in between. Repertoires were generated with immunoSEQ multiplex PCR, while TCRdb's copy carries only in-frame clones and drops some. The data hold about 100,000 clones, with about 95% observed a single time. Study conclusions and caveats: According to a later analysis, TCR clusters from the first cohort tended to co-occur in the roughly 110 validation repertoires. Rarity marked most TCR sequences, yet some public TCRs occurred in many donors.

Donors were drawn from the approximately 130-subject validation cohort, separate from the roughly 610-subject first cohort. About this clone: The antigen is not known.

The rearrangement joins TRBV27 to TRBJ2-7; D uncertain. This receptor was taken from a woman younger than 35 in good health and CMV-seronegative. The sample consisted of PBMCs. The chain's CDR3 is CASSTTFAAYEQYF. The CDR3, as DNA: TGTGCCAGCAGTACAACCTTTGCAGCGTACGAGCAGTACTTC.